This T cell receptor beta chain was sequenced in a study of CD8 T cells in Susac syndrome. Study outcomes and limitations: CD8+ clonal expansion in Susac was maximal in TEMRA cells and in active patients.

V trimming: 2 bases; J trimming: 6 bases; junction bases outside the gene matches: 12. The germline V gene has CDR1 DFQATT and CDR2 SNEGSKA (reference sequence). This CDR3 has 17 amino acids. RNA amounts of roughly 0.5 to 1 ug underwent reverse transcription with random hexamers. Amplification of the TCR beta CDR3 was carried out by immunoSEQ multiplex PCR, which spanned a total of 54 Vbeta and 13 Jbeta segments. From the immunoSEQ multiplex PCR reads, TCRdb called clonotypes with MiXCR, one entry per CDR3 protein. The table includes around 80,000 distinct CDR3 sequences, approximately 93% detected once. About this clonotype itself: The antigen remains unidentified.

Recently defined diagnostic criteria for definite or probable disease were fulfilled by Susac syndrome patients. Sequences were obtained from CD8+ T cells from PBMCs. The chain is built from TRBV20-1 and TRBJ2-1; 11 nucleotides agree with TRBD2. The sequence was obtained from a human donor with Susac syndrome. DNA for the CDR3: TGCAGTGCTAGACAAGTTCCCGGGACTAGCGGAGCCAATGAGCAGTTCTTC. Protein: CSARQVPGTSGANEQFF.